The clone carrying this T cell receptor beta chain was counted ten times or more. Its antigen is currently unknown. Axillary draining lymph nodes of breast cancer patients supplied the node samples. TCRdb fed the multiplex PCR reads into MiXCR, producing one record per CDR3 protein. Among about 230,000 distinct CDR3 sequences listed, around 32% were seen once. The data were taken from a study of breast tumors, draining lymph nodes, adjacent tissues. V lost 5 bases, J lost 8 bases, and 9 bases lay in between. CDR1 is KGHDR, CDR2 SFDVKD, per germline. This CDR3 comprises 12 residues. Overall study findings and caveats: Compared with lymph nodes, tumors were less diverse; compared with nontumor tissue, more. Most tumor T cells seemingly derive from lymph node, then expand in tumor. Tumor T cell lymph node origin was a supported hypothesis, not proven. Luminal-like breast cancer showed significantly higher tumor–nontumor repertoire similarity than basal-like.

Sequenced: axillary lymph node tissue. This chain joins TRBV24-1 and TRBJ2-1; D is unclear. This TCR was recovered from a female donor with breast cancer. Some clones in this sample may be carry-over from other donors' samples. The CDR3 bases are TGTGCCACCAGTGCCTTTAACGATGAGCAGTTCTTC. Its translation: CATSAFNDEQFF.